A selection of T cell receptor beta chains follows, all from one sample in a study of response to subunit inactivated influenza vaccine. TCRdb independently ran MiXCR on the RT-PCR reads; one entry per CDR3 protein. The table lists about 540,000 distinct CDR3 sequences, roughly a quarter of them singletons, with about 3% in the top ten. Separately, the same data were catalogued under a study of T cells expressing NK-cell markers.

Sequencing used CD4+ T cells sorted from PBMCs, obtained 11 to 12 days after vaccination. The receptor source for this set is a man aged 45 to 65 who received an inactivated influenza vaccine. The CDR3 runs from the conserved cysteine through the conserved F or W. D genes are given only for firm matches. Rows give clone size only sometimes, using once, few, many, or a class for an expanded clone.

D | J | size | length | V | CDR3 | DNA
- | TRBJ1-1 | few | 15 | TRBV11-1 | CASSRPVGQSTEAFF | TGTGCCAGCAGCCGTCCCGTAGGACAGAGCACTGAAGCTTTCTTT
- | TRBJ1-1 | - | 18 | TRBV6-5 | CASSYSTARHRPGHEAFF | TGTGCCAGCAGTTACTCGACGGCTCGACACCGGCCGGGACATGAAGCTTTCTTT
- | TRBJ2-1 | - | 15 | TRBV7-8 | CASSPHSRPYNEQFF | TGTGCCAGCAGCCCCCACTCAAGACCCTACAATGAGCAGTTCTTC
TRBD1 | TRBJ2-1 | - | 14 | TRBV5-1 | CASSFGTANNEQFF | TGCGCCAGCAGCTTTGGGACAGCTAACAATGAGCAGTTCTTC
- | TRBJ2-1 | once | 15 | TRBV24-1 | CATSDLGQDYNEQFF | TGTGCCACCAGTGATCTAGGGCAAGACTACAATGAGCAGTTCTTC
- | TRBJ2-7 | few | 12 | TRBV6-2/TRBV6-3 | CASSTRGGEQYF | TGTGCCAGCAGTACCCGAGGAGGCGAGCAGTACTTC
TRBD2 | TRBJ2-2 | - | 20 | TRBV4-3 | CASSQVLGGSGRARTGELFF | TGCGCCAGCAGCCAAGTGCTAGGAGGTAGCGGGAGGGCCAGGACCGGGGAGCTGTTTTTT
TRBD1 | TRBJ1-2 | - | 16 | TRBV6-5 | CASSYGPGQGLDGYTF | TGTGCCAGCAGTTACGGGCCGGGACAGGGCTTGGATGGCTACACCTTC
- | TRBJ2-1 | few | 11 | TRBV3-1 | CASGGGNEQFF | TGTGCCAGCGGCGGAGGGAATGAGCAGTTCTTC
TRBD2 | TRBJ2-1 | few | 17 | TRBV20-1 | CSARGGLAGSPGNEQFF | TGCAGTGCTAGAGGGGGACTAGCGGGGTCCCCCGGCAATGAGCAGTTCTTC
- | TRBJ2-1 | few | 16 | TRBV20-1 | CSAREIGGLGTNEQFF | TGCAGTGCTAGAGAGATAGGAGGGTTAGGGACCAATGAGCAGTTCTTC
- | TRBJ1-5 | few | 13 | TRBV20-1 | CSTRRDSNQPQHF | TGCAGTACCCGGCGGGATAGCAATCAGCCCCAGCATTTT
- | TRBJ2-7 | few | 13 | TRBV12-3/TRBV12-4 | CASSLGGYYEQYF | TGTGCCAGCAGTTTAGGCGGCTACTACGAGCAGTACTTC
TRBD2 | TRBJ2-3 | few | 17 | TRBV6-2/TRBV6-3 | CASRERTSGLLADTQYF | TGTGCCAGCAGGGAACGGACTAGCGGACTATTAGCAGATACGCAGTATTTT
- | TRBJ1-6 | - | 15 | TRBV14 | CASSQGHQYNSPLHF | TGTGCCAGCAGCCAGGGACACCAATATAATTCACCCCTCCACTTT
TRBD1 | TRBJ2-1 | few | 14 | TRBV4-3 | CASSQATGYNEQFF | TGCGCCAGCAGCCAAGCGACAGGGTACAATGAGCAGTTCTTC
- | TRBJ2-2 | - | 17 | TRBV18 | CASSPFMTGPGTGELFF | TGTGCCAGCTCACCGTTTATGACGGGCCCAGGCACCGGGGAGCTGTTTTTT
- | TRBJ2-7 | - | 12 | TRBV20-1 | CSATLSSYEQYF | TGCAGTGCCACGCTGAGCTCCTACGAGCAGTACTTC
- | TRBJ2-4 | - | 14 | TRBV7-2 | CASSQTGRKYIQYF | TGTGCCAGCAGCCAGACAGGGAGGAAGTACATTCAGTACTTC
- | TRBJ2-3 | - | 15 | TRBV4-1 | CASSQDPFSTDTQYF | TGCGCCAGCAGCCAAGACCCGTTTAGCACAGATACGCAGTATTTT
- | TRBJ1-6 | few | 15 | TRBV7-2 | CASSLGGLGGSPLHF | TGTGCCAGCAGCTTAGGAGGCCTAGGGGGTTCACCCCTCCACTTT
- | TRBJ2-5 | - | 12 | TRBV7-9 | CASSFAGETQYF | TGTGCCAGCAGCTTCGCGGGAGAGACCCAGTACTTC
TRBD1 | TRBJ2-7 | many | 11 | TRBV24-1 | CATADRVEQYF | TGTGCCACAGCTGACAGGGTCGAGCAGTACTTC
TRBD1 | TRBJ2-5 | many | 14 | TRBV20-1 | CSAPGQGGKETQYF | TGCAGTGCTCCGGGACAGGGAGGAAAAGAGACCCAGTACTTC
- | TRBJ2-5 | few | 16 | TRBV20-1 | CSARQDQGLGQETQYF | TGCAGTGCTAGACAGGATCAGGGGCTTGGACAAGAGACCCAGTACTTC
TRBD1 | TRBJ2-1 | few | 15 | TRBV6-8 | CASSYGDRANNEQFF | TGTGCCAGCAGTTACGGGGACAGGGCTAACAATGAGCAGTTCTTC
- | TRBJ2-5 | - | 16 | TRBV14 | CASSQGWGGNQETQYF | TGTGCCAGCAGCCAAGGTTGGGGGGGCAACCAAGAGACCCAGTACTTC
- | TRBJ2-6 | - | 16 | TRBV7-6 | CASTLETASGANVLTF | TGTGCCAGCACCTTAGAGACAGCCTCTGGGGCCAACGTCCTGACTTTC
- | TRBJ2-1 | few | 15 | TRBV28 | CASSTRGNPYNEQFF | TGTGCCAGCAGTACCCGGGGGAACCCCTACAATGAGCAGTTCTTC
- | TRBJ2-1 | - | 14 | TRBV10-3 | CAISESQDYNEQFF | TGTGCCATCAGTGAGTCTCAAGACTACAATGAGCAGTTCTTC
TRBD1 | TRBJ2-5 | - | 13 | TRBV20-1 | CSAGTGVQETQYF | TGCAGTGCTGGAACAGGGGTCCAAGAGACCCAGTACTTC
- | TRBJ2-7 | - | 15 | TRBV5-5 | CASSLATGPIYEQYF | TGTGCCAGCAGCTTGGCGACAGGACCAATCTACGAGCAGTACTTC
- | TRBJ1-4 | few | 15 | TRBV2 | CASSESNVAGEKLFF | TGTGCCAGCAGTGAATCGAACGTTGCTGGGGAAAAACTGTTTTTT
- | TRBJ2-7 | many | 13 | TRBV2 | CASSVTGSYEQYF | TGTGCCAGCAGTGTTACGGGGTCCTACGAGCAGTACTTC
- | TRBJ1-5 | few | 13 | TRBV20-1 | CSAKSTGNQPQHF | TGCAGTGCTAAATCGACGGGCAATCAGCCCCAGCATTTT
- | TRBJ2-3 | - | 12 | TRBV14 | CASSPGGTVQYF | TGTGCCAGCAGCCCAGGGGGGACTGTACAGTATTTT
TRBD2 | TRBJ2-3 | few | 18 | TRBV9 | CASSDDPRKRGSTDTQYF | TGTGCCAGCAGCGACGATCCCCGGAAGCGGGGGAGCACAGATACGCAGTATTTT
- | TRBJ2-7 | - | 11 | TRBV30 | CAWRKGYEQYF | TGTGCCTGGAGGAAAGGCTACGAGCAGTACTTC
- | TRBJ2-7 | - | 15 | TRBV6-5 | CASSYHNPGSYEQYF | TGTGCCAGCAGTTACCACAATCCTGGTTCCTACGAGCAGTACTTC
- | TRBJ2-7 | - | 16 | TRBV27 | CASSPFGGRSSYEQYF | TGTGCCAGCAGTCCCTTCGGAGGAAGGAGCTCCTACGAGCAGTACTTC